This T cell receptor (beta chain) was identified in a study of shared clonotypes between healthy human individuals. Study results and limitations: Unshared clonotypes carried lower generation probabilities than those common to all four donors. It was observed that roughly 5.5% of naive CD4 clonotypes were shared across a handful of donors.

Germline trimming cut 5 bases from V and 1 base from J; bases unmatched to any gene: 5. This CDR3 has 15 amino acids. CDR1 and CDR2 (germline): LNHDA, SQIVND (reference sequence). Every subset had its genomic DNA shared out evenly among several immunoSEQ plates. Using immunoSEQ multiplex PCR, the repertoire was profiled, and TCRdb retains in-frame clones only, with some absent. Of over a million clones in the sample, roughly 75% were seen once. The study separated CD4+ cells into CD45RA+ naive and CD45RA-negative memory subsets. On this clone itself: As yet, its antigen is unknown.

This sequence was found in a man aged 18 to 29 in good health. The chain is built from TRBV19 and TRBJ1-5; the match to TRBD1 covers 7 bases. The specimen was memory CD4+ T cells sorted from blood. Subset denoted: CD45RA-negative fraction. CDR3 in amino acids: CASSSGTESNQPQHF. In DNA, the CDR3 is TGTGCCAGTAGTTCAGGGACAGAGAGCAATCAGCCCCAGCATTTT.